This T cell receptor (beta chain) comes out of a study of blood T cell repertoires in COVID-19. Study-wide context: The samples span acute and convalescent COVID-19 from the United States, Italy and Spain.

The CDR3 runs 15 residues. CDR1 and CDR2 from the germline V gene are MNHNS and SASEGT. V lost 1 base to trimming and J lost 3 bases, with 12 bases between them. Study processing details: Cell counts per sample came from amplifying reference gene primers. Profiled with immunoSEQ multiplex PCR; TCRdb holds only in-frame clones, not every one. That table supplies the V and J calls and clone size; D and trimming were determined from the DNA. The sample has about 120,000 clones, around 63% seen once; the top ten hold around 2%. The chain recombines TRBV6-1 with TRBJ1-2; D uncertain. Material for sequencing was peripheral blood. The sequence came from a woman between 65 and 79 years old with acute or convalescent COVID-19. CDR3: CASSEGAISDYGYTF. The CDR3 nucleotides are TGTGCCAGCAGTGAAGGAGCCATTTCTGACTATGGCTACACCTTC.